This entry is about one T cell receptor (beta chain). The sample comes from a study of blood T cells in healthy people across ages. Then a second PCR, running about 6 to 11 cycles, was carried out with a sample-barcoded 5' primer and a J-beta primer mix. TCRdb re-called the 5' RACE reads through MiXCR, storing one row per CDR3 protein. The data contain 600,000 to 800,000 distinct CDR3 sequences, 52% of them singletons. CDR1 is MNHEY and CDR2 is SVGAGI in the germline V gene. The ends were cut back, 2 bases at V and 5 bases at J, with 16 bases in the middle. The CDR3 has 16 amino acids. Sequenced input: blood. The rearrangement links TRBV6-5 to TRBJ2-1; D is perhaps TRBD2 (7 bases). The source of this sequence is a woman of 80 years or more in good health. CDR3 coding DNA: TGTGCCAGCAGTTACAGGGGGGGAGTCAACCACAATGAGCAGTTCTTC. This translates into CASSYRGGVNHNEQFF.